This is a list of T cell receptor beta chains from one sample in a study of T cell changes during pregnancy in multiple sclerosis. Using immunoSEQ multiplex PCR, the repertoire was profiled, and TCRdb retains in-frame clones only, with some absent. The table records some 80,000 clones, more than 70% of them present only once. The input for sequencing was peripheral blood, taken in the first trimester of pregnancy. The receptors were sampled from a female donor in good health, enrolled as a control in a pregnancy study. Both conserved end residues are part of each CDR3. D genes are given only for firm matches. For some rows the clone size is stated as once, few or many, or as a class when expanded; others skip it.

CDR3aa,CDR3nt,d_gene,abundance,v_gene,j_gene
CASSLRGGGYEQYF,TGCGCCAGCAGCTTGAGAGGGGGCGGGTACGAGCAGTACTTC,TRBD1,-,TRBV5-1,TRBJ2-7
CASSPTRMREQYF,TGTGCCAGCAGCCCCACCCGGATGAGGGAGCAGTACTTC,-,-,TRBV11-2,TRBJ2-7
CASSEGGRGIYGYTF,TGTGCCAGCAGTGAAGGAGGCAGGGGGATCTATGGCTACACCTTC,TRBD1,-,TRBV6-1,TRBJ1-2
CASSFSSGGRGLEQFF,TGTGCCAGCAGTTTCTCTTCTGGCGGGAGAGGTCTTGAGCAGTTCTTC,TRBD2,-,TRBV27,TRBJ2-1
CASSLAGGNTGELFF,TGTGCCAGCAGCTTAGCGGGAGGAAACACCGGGGAGCTGTTTTTT,TRBD2,-,TRBV11-2,TRBJ2-2
CATSRASGRNQETQYF,TGTGCCACCAGCAGAGCCAGCGGGAGGAACCAAGAGACCCAGTACTTC,TRBD2,-,TRBV15,TRBJ2-5
CASSSPAGQNEQYF,TGTGCCAGTAGTTCCCCCGCGGGACAGAACGAGCAGTACTTC,-,-,TRBV19,TRBJ2-7
CASSEGGQGWVTEAFF,TGTGCCAGCAGTGAAGGGGGACAGGGGTGGGTCACTGAAGCTTTCTTT,TRBD1,-,TRBV6-1,TRBJ1-1
CSVVGDIGYEQYF,TGCAGCGTCGTGGGGGACATAGGCTACGAGCAGTACTTC,-,-,TRBV29-1,TRBJ2-7
CASSWRGISTDTQYF,TGTGCCAGCAGTTGGCGCGGGATCAGCACAGATACGCAGTATTTT,-,-,TRBV6-5,TRBJ2-3
CASSFSPGLAGDEQYF,TGTGCCAGCAGCTTCAGCCCGGGACTAGCGGGAGACGAGCAGTACTTC,TRBD2,-,TRBV11-2,TRBJ2-7
CASSSTGDTEAFF,TGTGCCAGTAGTTCAACAGGGGACACTGAAGCTTTCTTT,TRBD1,-,TRBV19,TRBJ1-1
CASSSGQITTNEKLFF,TGTGCCAGCAGCTCCGGACAGATCACAACTAATGAAAAACTGTTTTTT,-,-,TRBV7-6,TRBJ1-4
CASRVTGGVPGTEAFF,TGCGCCAGCAGGGTTACAGGGGGCGTCCCGGGCACTGAAGCTTTCTTT,TRBD1,-,TRBV5-1,TRBJ1-1
CASRRTGNYEQYF,TGTGCCAGCAGGCGGACAGGGAACTACGAGCAGTACTTC,TRBD1,-,TRBV6-1,TRBJ2-7
CASTTGRFTGELFF,TGCGCCAGCACGACAGGGAGGTTCACCGGGGAGCTGTTTTTT,-,-,TRBV5-1,TRBJ2-2
CASSLDGPGISFSYEQYF,TGCGCCAGCAGCTTGGACGGGCCGGGGATCAGCTTCTCCTACGAGCAGTACTTC,-,once,TRBV5-1,TRBJ2-7
CASSKVESPWTDTQYF,TGTGCCAGCAGCAAAGTTGAGAGTCCCTGGACAGATACGCAGTATTTT,-,-,TRBV21-1,TRBJ2-3
CATLARENTEAFF,TGTGCCACCCTAGCGAGGGAGAACACTGAAGCTTTCTTT,-,-,TRBV6-5,TRBJ1-1
CASSLSGRRNHNEQFF,TGTGCCAGCAGCTTGTCAGGGCGGCGGAACCACAATGAGCAGTTCTTC,-,-,TRBV5-6,TRBJ2-1
CASSIGGLDTQYF,TGTGCCAGTAGTATTGGCGGGCTAGATACGCAGTATTTT,-,-,TRBV19,TRBJ2-3
CASCPGTTRDIQYF,TGTGCCAGCTGTCCCGGGACTACACGGGACATTCAGTACTTC,TRBD2,-,TRBV5-4,TRBJ2-4
CASSTLTSGGEQFF,TGTGCCAGTAGTACTTTGACTAGCGGCGGTGAGCAGTTCTTC,TRBD2,-,TRBV19,TRBJ2-1
CASSLGVREAEQYF,TGTGCCAGCAGCTTAGGGGTCAGGGAGGCCGAGCAGTACTTC,-,-,TRBV7-6,TRBJ2-7
CSAIRGEQYF,TGCAGTGCTATCCGGGGCGAGCAGTACTTC,-,once,TRBV20-1,TRBJ2-7
CASSQDWAVKMNTEAFF,TGCGCCAGCAGCCAAGATTGGGCAGTCAAAATGAACACTGAAGCTTTCTTT,-,-,TRBV4-3,TRBJ1-1
CASRSGDYGYTF,TGTGCCAGCCGGTCCGGGGACTATGGCTACACCTTC,-,-,TRBV7-8,TRBJ1-2
CASSLGQGAGYTF,TGCGCCAGCAGCTTAGGACAGGGAGCAGGCTACACCTTC,TRBD1,-,TRBV5-1,TRBJ1-2
CASSGRGGTSYNEQFF,TGTGCCAGTAGTGGAAGAGGGGGTACCTCCTACAATGAGCAGTTCTTC,-,-,TRBV19,TRBJ2-1
CASVPGESGEKLFF,TGTGCTAGTGTTCCGGGGGAAAGTGGTGAAAAACTGTTTTTT,-,-,TRBV12-5,TRBJ1-4
CAWSVGAVFQPQHF,TGTGCCTGGAGTGTTGGGGCGGTATTTCAGCCCCAGCATTTT,-,-,TRBV30,TRBJ1-5
CASSWGGTGESYEQYF,TGCGCCAGCAGCTGGGGGGGGACGGGAGAGTCCTACGAGCAGTACTTC,TRBD2,-,TRBV5-1,TRBJ2-7
CASSLSLGQLKQETQYF,TGTGCCAGCAGCTTGTCCCTAGGACAGCTCAAACAAGAGACCCAGTACTTC,-,once,TRBV5-4,TRBJ2-5
CASSLFVGQGAGEQFF,TGTGCCAGCAGTTTATTCGTGGGACAGGGGGCGGGTGAGCAGTTCTTC,TRBD1,-,TRBV27,TRBJ2-1
CASSTFRGQQAFF,TGTGCCAGCTCTACCTTCAGGGGACAGCAAGCTTTCTTT,TRBD1,-,TRBV18,TRBJ1-1
CASSWDGGGGELFF,TGTGCCAGCAGCTGGGATGGGGGCGGCGGGGAGCTGTTTTTT,-,-,TRBV5-4,TRBJ2-2
CASGRGNSPLHF,TGTGCCAGCGGCCGGGGGAATTCACCCCTCCACTTT,-,few,TRBV6-5,TRBJ1-6
CASSLAVADQFF,TGCGCCAGCAGCTTGGCTGTGGCGGATCAGTTCTTC,-,-,TRBV5-1,TRBJ2-1
CATSRGRGTGDEKLFF,TGTGCCACCAGCAGGGGACGAGGGACAGGAGATGAAAAACTGTTTTTT,TRBD1,-,TRBV15,TRBJ1-4
CASSLNRGRESPLHF,TGTGCCAGCAGCTTAAACAGGGGGCGCGAATCACCCCTCCACTTT,TRBD1,-,TRBV7-2,TRBJ1-6
CASTGPGTYEQYF,TGTGCCAGCACCGGGCCGGGGACCTACGAGCAGTACTTC,-,-,TRBV7-2,TRBJ2-7
CASSPPGYLYEQYF,TGTGCCAGCAGCCCGCCGGGGTACCTCTACGAGCAGTACTTC,-,once,TRBV6-1,TRBJ2-7
CASSDYPDFRRGQPQHF,TGTGCCAGCAGTGACTACCCGGACTTTCGGAGGGGTCAGCCCCAGCATTTT,-,-,TRBV6-1,TRBJ1-5
CASSLRMGQGAHEQYF,TGTGCCAGCAGCTTAAGAATGGGACAGGGGGCTCACGAGCAGTACTTC,TRBD1,-,TRBV11-2,TRBJ2-7
CASSQRTGQGYTF,TGTGCCAGTAGCCAGCGGACAGGGCAGGGCTACACCTTC,TRBD1,-,TRBV19,TRBJ1-2
CASSWTGGTYNSPLHF,TGCGCCAGCAGCTGGACAGGGGGGACCTATAATTCACCCCTCCACTTT,TRBD1,-,TRBV5-1,TRBJ1-6
CASRGAASSYEQYF,TGTGCCAGCCGGGGGGCAGCGAGCTCCTACGAGCAGTACTTC,-,-,TRBV14,TRBJ2-7
CASVGQGGETQYF,TGTGCCAGCGTAGGACAGGGAGGAGAGACCCAGTACTTC,TRBD1,once,TRBV2,TRBJ2-5
CASSWTPASTYEQYF,TGCGCCAGCAGCTGGACACCGGCCAGTACCTACGAGCAGTACTTC,-,-,TRBV5-1,TRBJ2-7
CASAQGEGQSYEQYF,TGTGCCAGTGCCCAAGGCGAGGGCCAGTCCTACGAGCAGTACTTC,-,-,TRBV19,TRBJ2-7
CASSSGLAGGPGETQYF,TGTGCCAGCAGCTCAGGACTAGCGGGGGGGCCGGGAGAGACCCAGTACTTC,TRBD2,-,TRBV5-4,TRBJ2-5
CASSQDYLREWQPQHF,TGTGCCAGCAGCCAAGATTATCTGAGGGAATGGCAGCCCCAGCATTTT,-,-,TRBV4-2,TRBJ1-5
CAWSVPVMNSLNEKLFF,TGTGCCTGGAGTGTACCCGTAATGAACAGCCTGAATGAAAAACTGTTTTTT,-,-,TRBV30,TRBJ1-4
CASSFITEGEQYF,TGTGCCAGCAGCTTTATCACGGAGGGAGAGCAGTACTTC,-,-,TRBV7-9,TRBJ2-7